Below, 8 T cell receptor beta chains from the same sample are listed, as sequenced in a study of CD8 T cells in Susac syndrome. A quantity of about 0.5 to 1 ug RNA underwent reverse transcription using random hexamers. TCRdb processed the immunoSEQ multiplex PCR reads anew with MiXCR; each CDR3 protein has one entry. The sample comprises about 200,000 distinct CDR3 sequences, roughly 96% of which are singletons, and around 0.093% rests with the top ten. The specimen was CD4+ T cells from PBMCs. Receptors were obtained from a human donor in good health.

The chain recombines TRBV6-5 with TRBJ2-7; 10 positions agree with TRBD2. V gave up 5 bases and J gave up 5 bases; unmatched junction bases: 9. The CDR3 spans 15 residues. CDR1 is MNHEY, CDR2 SVGAGI, per germline. In nucleotides, the CDR3 is TGTGCCAGCAGTCCCATTAGCGGGAGGAGGCACGAGCAGTACGTC. It encodes CASSPISGRRHEQYV.

V and J are TRBV28 and TRBJ2-1; D not certain. The CDR3 is 11 residues long. Trimming pared 6 bases from V and 11 bases from J, leaving 11 bases between. Germline loops: CDR1 MDHEN, CDR2 SYDVKM. CDR3 nucleotides: TGTGCCAGCAGCGGGCCCGCCCAGCAGTTCTTC. This translates into CASSGPAQQFF.

The chain combines TRBV11-2 with TRBJ2-2; TRBD2 aligns across 8 bases. This CDR3 comprises 15 residues. V dropped 5 bases and J dropped 6; count of bases not matched to a gene: 8. The germline CDR1 and CDR2 sequences are SGHAT and FQNNGV. CDR3 amino acids: CASSKSGTRAGELFF. CDR3 sequence (DNA): TGTGCCAGCAGCAAATCCGGGACTAGGGCCGGGGAGCTGTTTTTT. Looking up the rest from reference TRBV11-2 and TRBJ2-2 gives the full variable domain: EAGVAQSPRYKIIEKRQSVAFWCNPISGHATLYWYQQILGQGPKLLIQFQNNGVVDDSQLPKDRFSAERLKGVDSTLKIQPAKLEDSAVYLCASSKSGTRAGELFFGEGSRLTVL.

The chain has TRBV7-3 and TRBJ2-1; 9 bases align to TRBD2. V lost 5 bases and J lost 12; bases outside the gene matches: 20. CDR3 length: 17 amino acids. The germline gives CDR1 SGHTA, CDR2 FQGTGA. In nucleotides, the CDR3 is TGTGCCAGCAGCCCAAGGACTAGCGTGGGGCTGGGCTTCGGGCAGTTCTTC. This codes for CASSPRTSVGLGFGQFF.

The chain has TRBV29-1 and TRBJ1-1; 9 nucleotides line up with TRBD1. CDR3 size: 14 residues. Germline trimming cut 6 bases from V and 5 bases from J; bases unmatched to any gene: 10. The germline gives CDR1 SQVTM, CDR2 ANQGSEA. This CDR3 reads CSVTGQGRGTEAFF. DNA for the CDR3: TGCAGCGTGACGGGACAGGGACGGGGTACTGAAGCTTTCTTT.

The chain has TRBV20-1 and TRBJ1-6, with D possibly being TRBD1 (5 bases). This CDR3 is built from 14 residues. Germline V CDR1 and CDR2: DFQATT, SNEGSKA (reference sequence). Trimming removed 6 bases at V and 8 bases at J, with 17 bases between. The CDR3 region has the DNA TGCAGTGCGACCGTACTCGTAGGGGATTCACCCCTCCACTTT. Encoded protein: CSATVLVGDSPLHF.

This clonotype occurred once. The rearrangement uses TRBV18 and TRBJ2-3; 15 nucleotides line up with TRBD2. The V segment lost 3 bases and the J segment 4 bases; nucleotides outside the gene matches: 2. Germline V lookup: CDR1 KGHSH, CDR2 LQKENI. This CDR3 has 16 residues. The CDR3 loop reads CASSPRTSGGADTQYF. The DNA for the CDR3 is TGTGCCAGCTCACCGAGGACTAGCGGGGGGGCAGATACGCAGTATTTT.

The chain has TRBV3-1 and TRBJ2-3, with a possible D match to TRBD1 (5 bases). V was cut by 6 bases and J by 2 bases, with 9 bases left in between. The germline gives CDR1 LGHDT, CDR2 YNNKEL (reference sequence). CDR3 length: 13 amino acids. In DNA form, the CDR3 reads TGTGCCAGCAGTCGACAGTTCACAGATACGCAGTATTTT. Translation gives CASSRQFTDTQYF.